This passage covers 29 T cell receptor beta chains from one sample sequenced in a study of cytomegalovirus exposure and HLA in healthy donors. Use of 60 Vbeta and 13 Jbeta primers characterized the PCR. Produced via immunoSEQ multiplex PCR; TCRdb's table is partial and in-frame only. The sample includes hundreds of thousands of clones, around 89% of them seen just once. Sequenced material: PBMCs. Receptors originate from a woman between 18 and 30 years old in good health and CMV-seronegative.

The rearrangement links TRBV4-3 to TRBJ2-1; D ambiguous. Germline V gene data show CDR1 as LGHNA and CDR2 as YSLEER. With 3 bases removed from V and 8 bases from J, the gap between germline ends came to 20 bases. The CDR3 runs 16 residues. The CDR3 region has the DNA TGCGCCAGCAGCCATTCGCGGAACTCCTTCCGCCATGAGCAGTTCTTC. It is translated as CASSHSRNSFRHEQFF.

J is TRBJ2-2 and V is TRBV10-1; D might be TRBD1 (5 bases). The CDR3 has 15 amino acids. CDR1 and CDR2 (germline): WNHNN, SYGVQD (reference sequence). The ends were cut back, 4 bases at V and 7 bases at J, with 16 bases in the middle. Here the CDR3 reads CASSVTTAIGGELFF. CDR3 sequence (DNA): TGCGCCAGCAGTGTCACGACAGCTATTGGCGGGGAGCTGTTTTTT.

The J gene is TRBJ1-5, the V gene TRBV27; TRBD1 matches 7 bases. The V gene end was trimmed by 5 bases and the J gene end by 7 bases; junction bases not matched to a gene: 8. CDR1 MNHEY and CDR2 SMNVEV come from the germline V gene (reference sequence). The CDR3 extends over 14 amino acids. The CDR3 nucleotides read TGTGCCAGCAGTCGATCGTTACAGGGGCAGCCCCAGCATTTT. Translating it yields CASSRSLQGQPQHF.

CDR3 nucleotide sequence: TGTGCCAGCAGTTACTCGACAGGCGCTAACACTGAAGCTTTCTTT. It specifies CASSYSTGANTEAFF. The rearrangement joins TRBV6-5 to TRBJ1-1; TRBD1 is a possible D gene (6 bases). Germline V lookup: CDR1 MNHEY, CDR2 SVGAGI. Trimming pared 0 bases from V and 2 bases from J, leaving 10 bases between. This CDR3 contains 15 residues.

The J gene is TRBJ2-7, the V gene TRBV4-2; 10 bases are a match to TRBD2. This CDR3 comprises 16 residues. Losses at the gene ends were 4 bases for V and 3 bases for J; bases not matched to a gene: 9. Germline V CDR1 and CDR2: LGHNA, YNFKEQ. The CDR3 nucleotides read TGTGCCAGCAGCCCTCGGCTAGCGGGGGACGACTACGAGCAGTACTTC. This codes for CASSPRLAGDDYEQYF.

CDR3 loop: CASSVDAGLYGYTF. As DNA, the CDR3 is TGTGCCAGCAGCGTAGATGCAGGGCTGTATGGCTACACCTTC. The J gene is TRBJ1-2, the V gene TRBV9; D is perhaps TRBD1 (5 bases). The germline V gene encodes CDR1 SGDLS and CDR2 YYNGEE. The CDR3 is made up of 14 amino acids. Trimming removed 0 bases from V and 5 bases from J, with 11 bases in between.

This sequence joins TRBV10-1 and TRBJ2-2; TRBD2 matches at 7 bases. Per the germline V gene, CDR1 is WNHNN and CDR2 is SYGVQD (reference sequence). The CDR3 runs 15 residues. Trimming removed 2 bases from V and 6 bases from J; junction bases left unmatched: 6. CDR3 coding DNA: TGCGCCAGCAGTGAGGGGAGGGGCGTACCCGGGGAGCTGTTTTTT. This gives the protein CASSEGRGVPGELFF.

The rearrangement joins TRBV9 to TRBJ1-1; possibly TRBD1 for D (5 bases). With 0 bases removed from V and 4 bases from J, the gap between germline ends came to 10 bases. This CDR3 region has 14 residues. Germline CDR1 SGDLS, CDR2 YYNGEE. The CDR3 is CASSVGLGGTEAFF. CDR3 DNA: TGTGCCAGCAGCGTAGGATTGGGGGGCACTGAAGCTTTCTTT.

The chain has TRBV7-9 and TRBJ1-2; 8 positions agree with TRBD1. Germline V gene data show CDR1 as SEHNR and CDR2 as FQNEAQ (reference sequence). The CDR3 is made up of 18 amino acids. J was trimmed by 4 bases and V by 5 bases; bases with no gene match: 18. The CDR3 is CASSPRWKRDRFPYGYTF. The CDR3 coding sequence is TGTGCCAGCAGCCCCAGATGGAAACGGGACAGGTTCCCCTATGGCTACACCTTC.

The chain has TRBV19 and TRBJ1-5; possible D gene TRBD1, 6 bases. CDR3 size: 15 residues. V was pared by 6 bases and J by 2 bases, with 14 bases between. Germline assignment: CDR1 LNHDA and CDR2 SQIVND (reference sequence). Here the CDR3 DNA reads TGTGCCAGTAGGATTCTGACAGGCCGCAATCAGCCCCAGCATTTT. Amino acid sequence: CASRILTGRNQPQHF.

This sequence joins TRBV2 and TRBJ1-4; tentative D call: TRBD1 (6 bases). Per germline, CDR1 SNHLY and CDR2 FYNNEI. This CDR3 comprises 14 residues. The germline V and J ends were trimmed by 1 base and 12 bases, with 15 bases remaining between them. CDR3 region: CASSEGGRGGELFF. For the CDR3, the DNA is TGTGCCAGCAGTGAAGGGGGGCGCGGAGGAGAACTGTTTTTT.

V is TRBV10-2 and J is TRBJ2-7; 9 bases line up with TRBD1. This CDR3 has 13 amino acids. Germline loops: CDR1 WSHSY, CDR2 SAAADI. V was pared by 6 bases and J by 6 bases, with 6 bases of the junction left unmatched. The chain's CDR3 is CASRRDRESEQYF. CDR3 coding DNA: TGCGCCAGCAGACGGGACAGGGAAAGCGAGCAGTACTTC.

This clone was counted once. This chain uses TRBV9 with TRBJ2-7, with a weak D call TRBD2 (6 bases). The germline V gene has CDR1 SGDLS and CDR2 YYNGEE. The CDR3 is made up of 14 amino acids. V lost 4 bases and J 1 base, leaving 12 bases between the germline ends. In DNA form, the CDR3 reads TGTGCCAGCAGCTTCCCCGGGGGTTCCTACGAGCAGTACTTC. Its translation is CASSFPGGSYEQYF.

The chain is built from TRBV5-1 and TRBJ1-2; D may be TRBD1 (6 bases). Germline CDR1 and CDR2: SGHRS and YFSETQ. This CDR3 has 14 amino acids. V was shortened by 1 base and J by 8 bases, with 15 bases between the two germline ends. CDR3 nucleotide sequence: TGCGCCAGCAGCTTGAACAGGGTTGGTGTAGGCTACACCTTC. Its protein is CASSLNRVGVGYTF.

The CDR3 DNA is TGTGCCAGCGCCTGGCCCCCGGGACATCACTACGAGCAGTACTTC. Residues: CASAWPPGHHYEQYF. The chain employs TRBV5-3 and TRBJ2-7; the D gene is possibly TRBD1 (6 bases). TRBV5-3 is filed as an ORF, its function uncertain. Trimming took 8 bases from V and 3 from J, leaving 21 bases between them. This CDR3 region has 15 residues.

The chain joins TRBV2 to TRBJ2-4; weak D call: TRBD1 (5 bases). The length of the CDR3 is 16 residues. Germline lookup yields CDR1 SNHLY and CDR2 FYNNEI. The ends were cut back, 6 bases at V and 3 bases at J, with 18 bases in the middle. The chain's CDR3 is CASRAGFRGDKNIQYF. DNA of the CDR3: TGTGCCAGCAGGGCAGGGTTTAGAGGTGACAAAAACATTCAGTACTTC.

For the CDR3, the DNA is TGTGCCAGCAGACGGGACACTCAGCCCTACGAGCAGTACTTC. This sequence encodes CASRRDTQPYEQYF. The rearrangement uses TRBV28 and TRBJ2-7; tentatively, D is TRBD1 (6 bases). V was cut by 6 bases and J by 2 bases, with 14 bases left in between. The germline V gene encodes CDR1 MDHEN and CDR2 SYDVKM. CDR3 length: 14 amino acids.

The rearrangement links TRBV7-9 to TRBJ2-5, with D possibly being TRBD2 (5 bases). The DNA matches TRBJ2-7 better at its end, which makes the J call doubtful. The CDR3 sequence is 12 residues long. The germline V gene encodes CDR1 SEHNR and CDR2 FQNEAQ (reference sequence). CDR3 sequence reads: CASSPRGYEQYF. The CDR3 DNA reads TGTGCCAGCAGCCCCCGGGGATACGAGCAGTACTTC.

This clone was seen a handful of times. The CDR3 region has the DNA TGTGCCAGCAGCGTAGGGCAGCAAGAGACCCAGTACTTC. Its translation: CASSVGQQETQYF. The genes are TRBV9 and TRBJ2-5, with unresolved D. Germline assignment: CDR1 SGDLS and CDR2 YYNGEE. The CDR3 totals 13 residues. V was pared by 0 bases and J by 2 bases, with 5 bases between.

The chain uses TRBV25-1 and TRBJ1-6; 10 bases map to TRBD1. The germline V gene has CDR1 MGHDK and CDR2 SYGVNS. This CDR3 spans 14 amino acids. V lost 6 bases and J lost 8; bases outside the gene matches: 4. The CDR3: CASRAGTGDSPLHF. In nucleotides, the CDR3 is TGTGCCAGCAGAGCCGGGACAGGGGATTCACCCCTCCACTTT.

J is TRBJ1-5 and V is TRBV5-8, with 11 bases matching TRBD1. CDR3 length: 15 amino acids. From germline, CDR1 is SGHTS and CDR2 YDEGEE. Germline trimming cut 4 bases from V and 2 bases from J; bases unmatched to any gene: 2. The CDR3 sequence: CASSGTGGRNQPQHF. CDR3 sequence (DNA): TGTGCCAGCAGCGGGACAGGGGGGCGCAATCAGCCCCAGCATTTT.

The chain couples TRBV9 to TRBJ2-3, with TRBD2 matching over 7 bases. J was trimmed by 2 bases and V by 5 bases; bases with no gene match: 2. The germline CDR1 and CDR2 sequences are SGDLS and YYNGEE. The CDR3 consists of 13 residues. The CDR3 DNA is TGTGCCAGCAGGGGACTATCCACAGATACGCAGTATTTT. Residues: CASRGLSTDTQYF.

The chain is built from TRBV29-1 and TRBJ1-3; D ambiguous. V was clipped by 7 bases and J by 0 bases, with 10 bases between them. This CDR3 has 13 residues. Germline CDR1 is SQVTM and CDR2 is ANQGSEA. CDR3 nucleotides: TGCAGCGCCTCACAGAGCTCTGGAAACACCATATATTTT. Encoded protein: CSASQSSGNTIYF.

This chain joins TRBV6-6 and TRBJ1-5, with TRBD1 identical over 7 bases. The germline gives CDR1 MNHNY, CDR2 SVGAGI (reference sequence). The CDR3 spans 14 residues. The junction had 4 bases not matched to a gene; V was cut back by 5 bases and J by 3 bases. The CDR3 loop is CASSPDRPNQPQHF. CDR3 sequence (DNA): TGTGCCAGCAGTCCGGACAGGCCCAATCAGCCCCAGCATTTT.

The CDR3 coding sequence is TGTGCCAGTAGCGGACTTGGGGTTCAGCCCCAGCATTTT. Protein: CASSGLGVQPQHF. The chain couples TRBV19 to TRBJ1-5; no definite D call. This CDR3 contains 13 residues. V shed 6 bases and J shed 6 bases, with 12 bases lying between them. Germline V gene sequence: CDR1 LNHDA, CDR2 SQIVND (reference sequence).

This clone has just a few counts. The gene calls are TRBV5-5 and TRBJ2-5; weak D call: TRBD2 (6 bases). V gave up 0 bases and J gave up 2 bases, with 11 bases separating them. Germline V gives CDR1 SGHKS, CDR2 YYEKEE (reference sequence). This CDR3 has 15 amino acids. CDR3 in amino acids: CASSLGVAGQETQYF. The CDR3 bases are TGTGCCAGCAGCTTGGGAGTGGCGGGGCAAGAGACCCAGTACTTC.

The chain joins TRBV29-1 to TRBJ1-1; D may be TRBD1 (6 bases). Germline lookup yields CDR1 SQVTM and CDR2 ANQGSEA. This CDR3 has 12 residues. The V and J ends lost 5 bases and 2 bases respectively, with 9 bases between them. The CDR3 DNA follows: TGCAGCGTTTGGACAGAAAACACTGAAGCTTTCTTT. Its protein product is CSVWTENTEAFF.

The rearrangement links TRBV6-5 to TRBJ2-5; tentative D call: TRBD2 (6 bases). V was shortened by 0 bases and J by 1 base, with 9 bases between the two germline ends. The CDR3 runs to 15 residues. CDR1 and CDR2 from the germline V gene are MNHEY and SVGAGI. CDR3 sequence: CASSYSLGGQETQYF. Written as DNA, the CDR3 is TGTGCCAGCAGTTACTCCCTGGGGGGCCAAGAGACCCAGTACTTC.

The rearrangement uses TRBV9 and TRBJ2-3, with TRBD2 as a possible D gene (6 bases). V was trimmed by 0 bases and J by 4 bases, leaving 18 bases between them. Germline V gives CDR1 SGDLS, CDR2 YYNGEE. CDR3 length equals 17 residues. DNA of the CDR3: TGTGCCAGCAGCGTAGATTCGGCGGGGAAGGGCGCAGATACGCAGTATTTT. Translating it yields CASSVDSAGKGADTQYF. The whole variable domain, remainder taken from reference TRBV9 and TRBJ2-3, is DSGVTQTPKHLITATGQRVTLRCSPRSGDLSVYWYQQSLDQGLQFLIQYYNGEERAKGNILERFSAQQFPDLHSELNLSSLELGDSALYFCASSVDSAGKGADTQYFGPGTRLTVL.